A single sample gave rise to the 8 T cell receptor beta chains below, sequenced in a study of T-cell reconstitution after alpha-beta-depleted transplantation in children. Preparing the TCRbeta library involved the use of unique molecular identifiers. Each CDR3 protein gets one entry after TCRdb re-called the PCR reads with MiXCR. The sample holds hundreds of thousands of distinct CDR3 sequences; over 7% are singletons and the top ten take about 8.2%. These receptors lack a known antigen. General observations from the study: At the one-year point after transplant, T-cell counts and TCRbeta diversity were found to come mostly from T cells that had been newly produced.

This sample comprised peripheral blood, obtained 360 days after TCRalphabeta/CD19-depleted stem cell transplant. All receptors come from a female patient between 2 and 15 years old who had a stem cell transplant for Fanconi anemia, so the T cells may come from the graft donor.

This clonotype was picked up many times. This chain connects TRBV10-3 to TRBJ1-1, with D maybe TRBD1 (5 bases). V lost 7 bases, J lost 4 bases, and 19 bases lay in between. The CDR3 is 15 residues long. The germline V gene has CDR1 ENHRY and CDR2 SYGVKD. The CDR3 is CAIIILGAPATEAFF. As DNA, the CDR3 is TGTGCCATCATCATTCTTGGGGCTCCGGCCACTGAAGCTTTCTTT.

The rearrangement joins TRBV9 to TRBJ2-2, with D unresolved. The V end was cut by 0 bases, the J end by 1 base, with 10 bases between. Per germline, CDR1 SGDLS and CDR2 YYNGEE. The length of the CDR3 is 16 residues. The CDR3 region has the DNA TGTGCCAGCAGCGTAGGTGGTCATTTGAACACCGGGGAGCTGTTTTTT. The encoded protein is CASSVGGHLNTGELFF.

This clonotype was observed many times. The chain combines TRBV24-1 with TRBJ2-2; tentatively, D is TRBD2 (5 bases). With 6 bases removed from V and 4 bases from J, the gap between germline ends came to 11 bases. CDR3 length equals 14 residues. Germline V gene data show CDR1 as KGHDR and CDR2 as SFDVKD. CDR3 sequence: CATSTPGFTGELFF. DNA of the CDR3: TGTGCCACCAGTACGCCGGGATTCACCGGGGAGCTGTTTTTT.

As for this clonotype: A read error is possible here, since a much larger clone lies one base away. Because the CDR3 is missing its conserved closing phenylalanine or tryptophan, this is likely a read error. The CDR3 protein is CASSLDGANYGYTS. CDR3 DNA: TGCGCCAGCAGCTTGGATGGGGCTAACTATGGCTACACCTCC. The chain carries TRBV5-1 and TRBJ1-2; D remains unclear. This CDR3 has 14 amino acids. Germline CDR1 SGHRS, CDR2 YFSETQ. V dropped 0 bases and J dropped 0 bases, with 6 bases sitting between them.

This clonotype has a count of ten or more. The chain is built from TRBV10-3 and TRBJ2-1; TRBD1 matches at 9 bases. Germline values: CDR1 ENHRY, CDR2 SYGVKD. The ends lost 8 bases at V and 7 bases at J; junction bases unmatched: 12. This CDR3 comprises 15 residues. In DNA, the CDR3 is TGTGCCATCGGGCGTATCGGGACAGGGTTAAATGAGCAGTTCTTC. It yields the protein CAIGRIGTGLNEQFF.

This clonotype was seen ten or more times. The rearrangement joins TRBV6-5 to TRBJ1-1, with D unresolved. This CDR3 comprises 14 residues. V was trimmed by 1 base and J by 1 base, leaving 7 bases between them. The germline CDR1 and CDR2 sequences are MNHEY and SVGAGI. Written as DNA, the CDR3 is TGTGCCAGCAGTTACTACCCAGGGAACACTGAAGCTTTCTTT. It encodes CASSYYPGNTEAFF.

This clonotype was found many times. The chain employs TRBV7-2 and TRBJ2-3; D remains ambiguous. The germline V gene encodes CDR1 SGHTA and CDR2 FQGNSA. This CDR3 region has 14 residues. V gave up 1 base and J gave up 2 bases, with 7 bases separating them. CDR3 nucleotide sequence: TGTGCCAGCAGCTTAGGTTGGCTCACAGATACGCAGTATTTT. Translated: CASSLGWLTDTQYF.

This clonotype was recorded at least ten times. V usage is TRBV9 and J usage is TRBJ2-1; TRBD1 matches 10 bases. Trimming cost V 0 bases and J 8 bases; bases outside gene matches: 5. CDR3 length: 15 amino acids. The germline gives CDR1 SGDLS, CDR2 YYNGEE. The CDR3 here is CASSVGQGASYEQFF. The CDR3 nucleotides read TGTGCCAGCAGCGTAGGACAGGGGGCGTCGTATGAGCAGTTCTTC.